This TCR beta chain was documented in a study of T cell responses to AZD1222 COVID-19 vaccine. Study observations and caveats: The study identified only a handful of AZD1222 recipients as seropositive at baseline. The donor group comprised mostly white British people and more females; the analysis possibly underestimated clonal diversity.

As to this clone: What it binds is unknown.

Using immunoSEQ multiplex PCR, the repertoire was profiled, and TCRdb retains in-frame clones only, with some absent. The sample includes over 150,000 clones, 70% to 90% of them seen just once. This sequence was found in an adult who received the AZD1222 COVID-19 vaccine. The sequencing used peripheral blood, collected 28 days after the second AZD1222 dose.

Here the CDR3 reads CASSLLGTALSGNTIYF. The CDR3 nucleotides read TGCGCCAGCAGCCTACTCGGGACAGCCCTCTCTGGAAACACCATATATTTT. The J gene is TRBJ1-3, the V gene TRBV5-1; 7 bases match TRBD1. J was trimmed by 0 bases and V by 4 bases; bases with no gene match: 10. CDR3 length equals 17 residues. Germline V CDR1 and CDR2: SGHRS, YFSETQ. The entire variable domain, with the rest obtained from reference TRBV5-1 and TRBJ1-3, is as follows: KAGVTQTPRYLIKTRGQQVTLSCSPISGHRSVSWYQQTPGQGLQFLFEYFSETQRNKGNFPGRFSGRQFSNSRSEMNVSTLELGDSALYLCASSLLGTALSGNTIYFGEGSWLTVV.